Below are 3 T cell receptor beta chains sequenced from a single sample in a study of PD-1 blockade in classical Hodgkin lymphoma. Time point given: cycle 4 day 1 (C4D1), after more than 5 weeks of nivolumab. Autologous stem cell transplantation was followed by relapse in every patient, and brentuximab vedotin exposure varied. TCRdb keeps only in-frame clones here, not all; method: immunoSEQ multiplex PCR. This sample has 25,000 to 30,000 clones; over 75% occur once, and the top ten carry approximately 18%. This specimen consisted of peripheral blood mononuclear cells (PBMCs), obtained before the fourth cycle of nivolumab. The receptors stem from a human donor with classical Hodgkin lymphoma.

J is TRBJ1-3 and V is TRBV7-9; D is uncertain. CDR1 and CDR2 from the germline V gene are SEHNR and FQNEAQ (reference sequence). The CDR3 loop spans 16 amino acids. V lost 5 bases and J 0 bases, leaving 14 bases between the germline ends. The CDR3 region has the DNA TGTGCCAGCAGCCGACCCGACGGGCACTCTGGAAACACCATATATTTT. It yields the protein CASSRPDGHSGNTIYF.

The chain uses TRBV4-1 and TRBJ1-5; D remains unclear. The V end was cut by 1 base, the J end by 7 bases, with 11 bases between. This CDR3 region has 14 residues. Per germline, CDR1 MGHRA and CDR2 YSYEKL. CDR3 DNA sequence: TGCGCCAGCAGCCAAGTTCAGGAGGGCCAGCCCCAGCATTTT. As protein: CASSQVQEGQPQHF.

The CDR3 sequence: CASSDLYLIPGGTDTQYF. Here the CDR3 DNA reads TGTGCCAGCAGTGACCTGTACCTCATCCCGGGGGGGACAGATACGCAGTATTTT. The chain couples TRBV2 to TRBJ2-3, with 8 bases identical to TRBD2. The CDR3 is 18 amino acids. Germline CDR1 SNHLY, CDR2 FYNNEI. J lost 3 bases, V lost 3 bases, and 14 bases had no gene match.